The TCR beta chain described here comes from a study of cytotoxic CD8 clonotypes in ibrutinib-treated CLL. The overall study: Across the patients, some eleven were relapsed/refractory, over 14 treatment-naive and 17 to 18 IGHV unmutated. Broader study findings: Higher circulating CD8+ T-cell counts strongly accompanied higher baseline clonality, above age-matched healthy donors. The study found clonality rose at ibrutinib response, then fell toward baseline at progression.

Target depth was 1 in 200,000 to 1 in 1 million T cells, about 10x per clonotype. The repertoire was sequenced with immunoSEQ multiplex PCR; TCRdb's copy has only in-frame clones and lacks some. The table records some 150,000 clones, approximately 80% of them present only once. This clone has just a few counts. Its cognate antigen is unknown. This CDR3 region has 16 residues. The V gene end was trimmed by 4 bases and the J gene end by 6 bases; junction bases not matched to a gene: 6. Germline V gene lookup returns CDR1 MGHRA and CDR2 YSYEKL. This chain joins TRBV4-1 and TRBJ2-3, with 14 positions matching TRBD2. This TCR was sampled from a human donor with chronic lymphocytic leukemia. The sequencing used PBMCs, collected after 36 months of ibrutinib treatment. In nucleotides, the CDR3 is TGCGCCAGCAGCCTGACTAGCGGGGGGGCCATGGATACGCAGTATTTT. Translating it yields CASSLTSGGAMDTQYF.